This T cell receptor (beta chain) appears in the sequencing data of a study of T cell responses to AZD1222 COVID-19 vaccine. The CDR3 totals 15 residues. V was cut by 4 bases and J by 0 bases, with 10 bases left in between. The germline CDR1 and CDR2 sequences are KGHSH and LQKENI. The table came from immunoSEQ multiplex PCR; TCRdb's copy has only in-frame clones and leaves some out. The profile shows roughly 200,000 clones, 92% of them singletons. This sample comprised peripheral blood, obtained on day 0 of AZD1222 vaccination. The chain employs TRBV18 and TRBJ1-3; TRBD1 might be the D (5 bases). The TCR sequence derives from an adult in good health. The CDR3 coding sequence is TGTGCCAGCTCACGTGACAGAGCCTCTGGAAACACCATATATTTT. It specifies CASSRDRASGNTIYF. Full variable domain (missing parts from reference TRBV18 and TRBJ1-3): NAGVMQNPRHLVRRRGQEARLRCSPMKGHSHVYWYRQLPEEGLKFMVYLQKENIIDESGMPKERFSAEFPKEGPSILRIQQVVRGDSAAYFCASSRDRASGNTIYFGEGSWLTVV.